Listed below are T cell receptor beta chains from one sample, sequenced in a study of blood T cell repertoires in COVID-19. The protocol was immunoSEQ multiplex PCR, while the TCRdb copy is restricted to in-frame clones and leaves out a portion. The sample records over 70,000 clones, 70% to 80% being singletons. The specimen sequenced was peripheral blood. The receptors shown here come from an older man with COVID-19, enrolled during active disease. CDR3s leave out the opening cysteine and the closing phenylalanine or tryptophan. Part of the rows lack a size; the others show once, few, many or a class for expanded clones.

cdr3_aa	clone_size	v_call	j_call
ASSSKWGTSGRGYNEQF	.	TRBV7-2	TRBJ2-1
ASSSDRGGEQY	.	TRBV5-1	TRBJ2-7
ASSLRQGVFGNYGYT	.	TRBV28	TRBJ1-2
ASRDRGLAGTDTQY	once	TRBV6-6	TRBJ2-3
ASSFPQQNTEAF	.	TRBV7-9	TRBJ1-1
ASSSLGVNTEAF	.	TRBV7-9	TRBJ1-1
ASSKDSGRRLH	.	TRBV12-3/TRBV12-4	TRBJ2-7
ASSLNRHYEQY	.	TRBV27	TRBJ2-7
ASSRGQGANYGYT	many	TRBV6-2/TRBV6-3	TRBJ1-2
SVASRDRGYEQY	.	TRBV29-1	TRBJ2-7
AWSGGGRKADTQY	.	TRBV30	TRBJ2-3
ASSPRQGNTEAF	.	TRBV7-9	TRBJ1-1
ASSYGASGRGYEQY	.	TRBV6-2/TRBV6-3	TRBJ2-7